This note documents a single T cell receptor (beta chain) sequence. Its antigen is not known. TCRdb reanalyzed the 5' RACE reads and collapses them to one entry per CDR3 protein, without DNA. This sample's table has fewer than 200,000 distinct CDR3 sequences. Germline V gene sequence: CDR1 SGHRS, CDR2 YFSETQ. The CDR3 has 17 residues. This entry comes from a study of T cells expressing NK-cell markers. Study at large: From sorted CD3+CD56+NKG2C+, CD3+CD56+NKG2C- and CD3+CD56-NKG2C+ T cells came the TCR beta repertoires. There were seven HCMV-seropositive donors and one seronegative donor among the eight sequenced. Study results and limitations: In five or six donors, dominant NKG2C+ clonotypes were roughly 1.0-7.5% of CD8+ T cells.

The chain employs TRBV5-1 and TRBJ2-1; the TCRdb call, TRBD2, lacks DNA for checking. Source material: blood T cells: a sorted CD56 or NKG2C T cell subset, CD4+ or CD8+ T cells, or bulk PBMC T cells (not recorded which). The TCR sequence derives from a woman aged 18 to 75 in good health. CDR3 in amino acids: CASSFGVLALLLNEQFF.